The 3 T cell receptor beta chains below all came from one sample that was sequenced in a study of CD8+ T cells in alopecia areata. CD4, CD8alpha, NKG2D, NKG2ACE and other markers were used to sort pooled cutaneous lymph node cells. Sequencing used cDNA as its template, made by extracting RNA and reverse transcribing it. The method was immunoSEQ multiplex PCR; TCRdb's version includes in-frame clones alone and lacks a portion of them. The sample is made up of around 1,500 clones, none counted only once. The sample taken for sequencing was CD8+ T cells sorted from a lymph node. These receptors originate from a C3H/HeJ mouse with alopecia areata. This strain's MHC haplotype is H2-k.

Many counts were recorded for this clone. Gene names are the mouse ones. The observed sequence ends 4 residues before the CDR3 terminus, with the missing tail filled in from the germline J gene. This sequence joins TRBV19 and TRBJ2-5, with no clear D. This CDR3 is built from 13 residues. Germline-derived CDR1 and CDR2 are FNHDT and SITEND (reference sequence). V was trimmed by 1 base and J by 3 bases, leaving 6 bases between them. The chain's CDR3 is CASSIRWQDTQYF. The CDR3 DNA, read in part, is TGTGCCAGCAGTATACGCTGGCAAGAC.

There are a few counts of this clone. One end of the junction fails to match germline, which may point to a read error. All gene names here are mouse names. From the germline J gene comes the end of the CDR3, since the read stops 4 residues before it. The chain carries TRBV17 and TRBJ1-1, with a weak D call TRBD1 (5 bases). There are 14 residues in the CDR3. CDR1 is MNHDT and CDR2 is YYDKIL in the germline V gene. The CDR3: CASSEGLGGREVFF. The CDR3 bases that were read are TGTGCCAGCAGTGAGGGACTGGGGGGGAGA.

Regarding this clone: Germline and genes: mouse. The covered CDR3 bases are TGTGCTAGCAGTCCCCCGGACAGGGAGTAT. Translation gives CASSPPDREY. The entire CDR3 sequence reads CASSPPDREYEQYF. The chain couples TRBV29 to TRBJ2-7; 8 nucleotides agree with TRBD1. The read halts 4 residues ahead of the CDR3 end, with the missing end drawn from the germline J gene. CDR1 and CDR2 from the germline V gene are MSHET and SYDVDS. CDR3 length equals 14 residues.